Shown below are 18 T cell receptor beta chains from a single sample sequenced in a study of shared clonotypes between healthy human individuals. Data came from immunoSEQ multiplex PCR; TCRdb stores just in-frame clones and leaves some out. The table has about 490,000 clones, over 60% seen once. Sample: PBMCs. The receptors originated from a woman aged 40 to 50 in good health. Some clones in this sample may be carry-over from other donors' samples.

The chain links TRBV30 to TRBJ1-5; 8 nucleotides match TRBD1. The germline V gene encodes CDR1 GTSNPN and CDR2 SVGIG (reference sequence). With 5 bases clipped from V and 5 bases from J, the junction kept 5 bases outside the gene matches. This CDR3 comprises 13 residues. The CDR3 DNA sequence: TGTGCCTGGGGGGGACAGGCTGATCAGCCCCAGCATTTT. It encodes CAWGGQADQPQHF.

V usage is TRBV27 and J usage is TRBJ2-7, with unresolved D. The CDR3 contains 13 residues. V lost 6 bases and J lost 0, with 9 bases in between. The germline V gene encodes CDR1 MNHEY and CDR2 SMNVEV (reference sequence). The CDR3 nucleotides are TGTGCCAGCAGGGGGTACAGCTCCTACGAGCAGTACTTC. It specifies CASRGYSSYEQYF.

The chain is built from TRBV30 and TRBJ2-1; the match to TRBD1 covers 9 bases. The junction had 15 bases not matched to a gene; V was cut back by 3 bases and J by 9 bases. Germline V gene lookup returns CDR1 GTSNPN and CDR2 SVGIG (reference sequence). This CDR3 contains 16 residues. The chain's CDR3 is CAWRRRGQGYLGEQFF. The CDR3 coding sequence is TGTGCCTGGAGGCGAAGGGGACAGGGCTACCTGGGTGAGCAGTTCTTC. The full variable domain, in which reference TRBV30 and TRBJ2-1 provide the parts outside the CDR3, is SQTIHQWPATLVQPVGSPLSLECTVEGTSNPNLYWYRQAAGRGLQLLFYSVGIGQISSEVPQNLSASRPQDRQFILSSKKLLLSDSGFYLCAWRRRGQGYLGEQFFGPGTRLTVL.

To note about this clone: This likely stems from a read error, as it lies one base from a far larger clone. This chain joins TRBV28 and TRBJ2-7; 8 bases map to TRBD2. The CDR3 has 15 amino acids. Germline CDR1 is MDHEN and CDR2 is SYDVKM. This CDR3 reads CVSSTPGGRSREQYF. CDR3 coding DNA: TGTGTCAGCAGCACCCCGGGCGGGAGGTCTCGGGAGCAGTACTTC.

This chain connects TRBV6-5 to TRBJ1-1; the D gene is possibly TRBD1 (5 bases). Germline V gene data show CDR1 as MNHEY and CDR2 as SVGAGI. Trimming stripped 2 bases from V and 3 bases from J, with 13 bases between. This CDR3 spans 15 amino acids. The CDR3 loop is CASSYGQKGDTEAFF. In DNA form, the CDR3 reads TGTGCCAGCAGTTACGGGCAGAAAGGGGACACTGAAGCTTTCTTT.

The rearrangement joins TRBV2 to TRBJ2-7, with D perhaps TRBD1 (6 bases). The CDR3 consists of 12 residues. With 10 bases removed from V and 4 bases from J, the gap between germline ends came to 14 bases. Per the germline V gene, CDR1 is SNHLY and CDR2 is FYNNEI. CDR3 sequence reads: CATTWTDYEQYF. The CDR3 DNA reads TGTGCCACCACTTGGACAGATTACGAGCAGTACTTC.

The table lists this clone with a few counts. The chain employs TRBV7-2 and TRBJ1-4; tentative D call: TRBD1 (5 bases). The CDR3 has 13 residues. Germline CDR1 and CDR2: SGHTA and FQGNSA. V gave up 4 bases and J gave up 7 bases, with 10 bases separating them. The CDR3 is CASSSNGGEKLFF. CDR3 DNA: TGTGCCAGCAGCTCGAACGGGGGTGAAAAACTGTTTTTT.

This clone appeared once. V gene TRBV5-1 combines with J gene TRBJ1-4; D is ambiguous. V lost 0 bases to trimming and J lost 15 bases, with 15 bases between them. From germline, CDR1 is SGHRS and CDR2 YFSETQ. The CDR3 length is 13 residues. The CDR3 coding sequence is TGCGCCAGCAGCTTGGTGGGCCCCGAAGGTGTGTTTTTT. As protein: CASSLVGPEGVFF.

This clone occurred many times. J is TRBJ2-6 and V is TRBV5-5, with a possible D match to TRBD1 (6 bases). V was cut by 0 bases and J by 3 bases, with 10 bases left in between. Germline assignment: CDR1 SGHKS and CDR2 YYEKEE (reference sequence). This CDR3 comprises 16 residues. CDR3 in amino acids: CASSLVWGRGANVLTF. DNA for the CDR3: TGTGCCAGCAGCTTGGTGTGGGGGCGTGGGGCCAACGTCCTGACTTTC.

The V gene is TRBV19, the J gene TRBJ1-5; a possible D gene is TRBD1 (5 bases). V dropped 2 bases and J dropped 2 bases, with 10 bases sitting between them. This CDR3 comprises 15 residues. The germline V gene encodes CDR1 LNHDA and CDR2 SQIVND (reference sequence). For the CDR3, the DNA is TGTGCCAGTAGTATACCTTCGGGGGGCAATCAGCCCCAGCATTTT. As protein: CASSIPSGGNQPQHF.

This chain links TRBV27 with TRBJ2-7; D tentatively reads TRBD1 or TRBD2 (5 bases each). CDR3 length: 16 residues. Looked up from germline, CDR1 is MNHEY and CDR2 is SMNVEV (reference sequence). The germline V and J ends were trimmed by 8 bases and 0 bases, with 20 bases remaining between them. In DNA form, the CDR3 reads TGTGCCAGCCGTACGATTTCCGGGACCCTCTCCTACGAGCAGTACTTC. Its protein is CASRTISGTLSYEQYF.

This chain joins TRBV5-8 and TRBJ2-2, with 10 bases matching TRBD2. After removal of 4 bases from V and 7 bases from J, the junction contained 13 bases not matched to a gene. CDR3 size: 17 residues. CDR1 and CDR2 from the germline V gene are SGHTS and YDEGEE. CDR3 sequence (DNA): TGTGCCAGCAGCATCACCGGGACTAGCGTCTACGGCGGGGAGCTGTTTTTT. This sequence encodes CASSITGTSVYGGELFF.

Comment on this clone: With a far larger clone one base away, a read error is the likely cause. This chain uses TRBV25-1 with TRBJ1-1; possible D gene TRBD1, 5 bases. The CDR3 covers 14 residues. Germline loops: CDR1 MGHDK, CDR2 SYGVNS. CDR3 sequence reads: CAGSGAGRNTEAFF. The CDR3 nucleotides are TGTGCCGGCAGTGGGGCAGGACGGAACACTGAAGCTTTCTTT.

This clone was picked up a small number of times. This chain connects TRBV27 to TRBJ2-2; D unclear. V lost 3 bases and J lost 7, with 9 bases in between. The CDR3 length is 13 residues. In germline, CDR1 is MNHEY, CDR2 SMNVEV (reference sequence). The CDR3 region has the DNA TGTGCCAGCAGTTTCAGAGAAATCGGGGAGCTGTTTTTT. Encoded protein: CASSFREIGELFF.

This clone was counted once. Without the conserved terminal phenylalanine or tryptophan, this CDR3 likely stems from a read error. The V gene is TRBV5-1, the J gene TRBJ2-2; 9 bases are a match to TRBD2. The CDR3 extends over 15 amino acids. Germline values: CDR1 SGHRS, CDR2 YFSETQ. J lost 5 bases, V lost 0 bases, and 2 bases had no gene match. CDR3: CASSLALAGTGELFL. The CDR3 bases are TGCGCCAGCAGCTTGGCGCTAGCGGGAACCGGGGAGCTGTTTCTT.

The gene calls are TRBV7-2 and TRBJ2-7, with 8 bases lining up with TRBD2. Per germline, CDR1 SGHTA and CDR2 FQGNSA. The length of the CDR3 is 14 residues. J was trimmed by 3 bases and V by 6 bases; bases with no gene match: 7. CDR3 loop: CASRPAGAHYEQYF. The CDR3 bases are TGTGCCAGCAGACCAGCGGGAGCTCACTACGAGCAGTACTTC.

With respect to this clone: At one end, the junction sequence differs from germline, possibly due to a read error. The chain has TRBV10-1 and TRBJ1-5; maybe TRBD1 (5 bases). Looked up from germline, CDR1 is WNHNN and CDR2 is SYGVQD (reference sequence). This CDR3 contains 18 residues. The CDR3 DNA is TGCGCCAGCGGTAGGGGCAGGTCGAACGACGGAACGAATCAGTCCCAGCATTTT. Protein: CASGRGRSNDGTNQSQHF.

This sequence joins TRBV11-1 and TRBJ2-1, with D perhaps matching TRBD1 or TRBD2 (5 bases each). Germline CDR1 reads SGHAT; CDR2 reads FQDESV (reference sequence). The CDR3 covers 16 residues. Trimming removed 2 bases from V and 0 bases from J, with 11 bases in between. The CDR3 nucleotides read TGTGCCAGCAGCTTACGGGGCAGCCCCTCCTACAATGAGCAGTTCTTC. Protein: CASSLRGSPSYNEQFF.